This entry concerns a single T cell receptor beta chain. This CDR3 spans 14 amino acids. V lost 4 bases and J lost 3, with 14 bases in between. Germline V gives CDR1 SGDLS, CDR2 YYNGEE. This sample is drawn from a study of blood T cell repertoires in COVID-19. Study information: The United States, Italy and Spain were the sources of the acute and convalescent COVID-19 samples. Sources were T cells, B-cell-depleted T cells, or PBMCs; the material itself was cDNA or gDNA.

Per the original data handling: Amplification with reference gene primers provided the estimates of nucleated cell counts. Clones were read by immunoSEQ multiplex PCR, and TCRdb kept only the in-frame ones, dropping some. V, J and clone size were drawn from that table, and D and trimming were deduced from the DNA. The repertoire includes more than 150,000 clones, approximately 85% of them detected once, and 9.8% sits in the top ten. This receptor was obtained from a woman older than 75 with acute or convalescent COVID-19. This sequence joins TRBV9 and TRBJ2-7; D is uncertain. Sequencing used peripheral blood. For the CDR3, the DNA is TGTGCCAGCAGCCCCGGGTCGGCAGTCTACGAGCAGTACTTC. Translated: CASSPGSAVYEQYF.